A single sample gave rise to the 23 T cell receptor beta chains below, sequenced in a study of technical replicates of blood from several donors. Profiling relied on immunoSEQ multiplex PCR, and the TCRdb table lists in-frame clones only, not all of them. There are 73,000 or so clones in the sample; 90% to 95% occur only once, and just under 0.25% lies in the top ten. Sequencing used T cells isolated from PBMCs. These receptor sequences come from a human donor in good health.

The J gene is TRBJ1-5, the V gene TRBV5-1, with 7 bases fitting TRBD1. This CDR3 has 14 amino acids. V gave up 4 bases and J gave up 3 bases; unmatched junction bases: 4. CDR1 is SGHRS and CDR2 is YFSETQ in the germline V gene. The CDR3 nucleotides are TGCGCCAGCAGCCCGGGACAGAACAATCAGCCCCAGCATTTT. Its translation: CASSPGQNNQPQHF.

The V and J genes are TRBV6-5 and TRBJ1-2; TRBD1 might be the D (5 bases). CDR1 is MNHEY and CDR2 is SVGAGI in the germline V gene. This CDR3 has 15 residues. Trimming took 3 bases from V and 7 from J, leaving 18 bases between them. The CDR3 loop reads CASSYIGGDPSGYTF. The CDR3 region has the DNA TGTGCCAGCAGTTATATTGGGGGGGATCCAAGTGGCTACACCTTC.

The chain recombines TRBV5-4 with TRBJ2-7; the match to TRBD2 covers 8 bases. Germline lookup yields CDR1 SGHNT and CDR2 YYREEE (reference sequence). V lost 0 bases and J lost 6; bases outside the gene matches: 8. This CDR3 spans 15 amino acids. CDR3 loop: CASSLAGGFGFEQYF. In nucleotides, the CDR3 is TGTGCCAGCAGCTTGGCGGGGGGGTTCGGGTTCGAGCAGTACTTC. The whole variable domain, filled in from reference TRBV5-4 and TRBJ2-7, reads ETGVTQSPTHLIKTRGQQVTLRCSSQSGHNTVSWYQQALGQGPQFIFQYYREEENGRGNFPPRFSGLQFPNYSSELNVNALELDDSALYLCASSLAGGFGFEQYFGPGTRLTVT.

The chain is built from TRBV30 and TRBJ2-7; a weak D match, TRBD1 (5 bases). The CDR3 covers 12 residues. Trimming left V 5 bases short and J 2 bases short, with 10 bases between. Per germline, CDR1 GTSNPN and CDR2 SVGIG (reference sequence). The CDR3: CAWVTGTYEQYF. The CDR3 DNA reads TGTGCCTGGGTTACAGGTACCTACGAGCAGTACTTC.

The rearrangement uses TRBV27 and TRBJ1-2; 9 bases agree with TRBD1. Trimming removed 7 bases from V and 4 bases from J; junction bases left unmatched: 16. Per germline, CDR1 MNHEY and CDR2 SMNVEV (reference sequence). This CDR3 contains 17 residues. The CDR3 spells CASTDGTGPDNLYGYTF. CDR3 nucleotides: TGTGCCAGCACCGACGGGACAGGGCCGGACAACCTCTATGGCTACACCTTC.

The chain recombines TRBV27 with TRBJ2-7, with TRBD2 as a possible D gene (5 bases). The V end lost 3 bases, the J end lost 2 bases, and 11 bases lay between the germline ends. Germline V gene lookup returns CDR1 MNHEY and CDR2 SMNVEV (reference sequence). The CDR3 is 14 amino acids. In nucleotides, the CDR3 is TGTGCCAGCAGTTTTTCCGGGAACCCCTACGAGCAGTACTTC. Translating it yields CASSFSGNPYEQYF.

The chain recombines TRBV25-1 with TRBJ1-2; perhaps TRBD1 as D (6 bases). Germline values: CDR1 MGHDK, CDR2 SYGVNS. The V gene lost 0 bases and the J gene lost 3 bases, with 17 bases spanning the gap. This CDR3 is built from 17 residues. In nucleotides, the CDR3 is TGTGCCAGCAGTGAATACATGAAGGCAGGGGTGGACTATGGCTACACCTTC. Translated: CASSEYMKAGVDYGYTF.

V gene TRBV5-4 combines with J gene TRBJ1-6; perhaps TRBD1 as D (6 bases). V was cut by 5 bases and J by 9 bases, with 15 bases left in between. Germline V gene lookup returns CDR1 SGHNT and CDR2 YYREEE (reference sequence). This CDR3 spans 14 amino acids. Here the CDR3 reads CASRPIGDTSPLHF. In DNA, the CDR3 is TGTGCCAGCAGACCGATCGGGGACACTTCACCCCTCCACTTT.

The chain combines TRBV27 with TRBJ1-1; 10 bases match TRBD1. The CDR3 runs to 13 residues. The V gene end was trimmed by 6 bases and the J gene end by 13 bases; junction bases not matched to a gene: 11. CDR1 is MNHEY, CDR2 SMNVEV, per germline (reference sequence). CDR3: CASSTHGTGVVFF. CDR3 in DNA: TGTGCCAGCAGCACACACGGGACAGGGGTCGTTTTCTTT.

J is TRBJ2-1 and V is TRBV4-2; the D is unclear. Per germline, CDR1 LGHNA and CDR2 YNFKEQ. With 4 bases removed from V and 11 bases from J, the gap between germline ends came to 21 bases. This CDR3 is built from 15 residues. The CDR3 DNA is TGTGCCAGCAGCCCCATTTCTACAGCCCCCTCGAAGCAGTTCTTC. Protein sequence: CASSPISTAPSKQFF.

The V gene is TRBV5-4, the J gene TRBJ2-3; TRBD2 matches 10 bases. Germline CDR1 reads SGHNT; CDR2 reads YYREEE (reference sequence). Losses at the gene ends were 4 bases for V and 4 bases for J; bases not matched to a gene: 12. The CDR3 runs to 17 residues. CDR3: CASSPLSGGEGADTQYF. In DNA, the CDR3 is TGTGCCAGCAGCCCGTTAAGCGGGGGGGAGGGGGCAGATACGCAGTATTTT.

The chain joins TRBV25-1 to TRBJ1-1, with 7 nucleotides matching TRBD1. The CDR3 is 14 amino acids. With V trimmed by 6 bases and J by 1 base, 5 bases remained unmatched. The germline V gene has CDR1 MGHDK and CDR2 SYGVNS. CDR3 residues: CASSLGQTNTEAFF. Here the CDR3 DNA reads TGTGCCAGCAGCCTGGGACAGACGAACACTGAAGCTTTCTTT.

Only a few counts were recorded for this clone. The rearrangement uses TRBV29-1 and TRBJ1-1, with D uncertain. The germline gives CDR1 SQVTM, CDR2 ANQGSEA. The ends were cut back, 1 base at V and 3 bases at J, with 18 bases in the middle. CDR3 length equals 16 residues. CDR3 region: CSVEVFLGSTYTEAFF. The DNA of the CDR3 is TGCAGCGTTGAAGTATTCCTAGGCAGTACTTACACTGAAGCTTTCTTT. Filled out from reference TRBV29-1 and TRBJ1-1, the complete variable domain reads SAVISQKPSRDICQRGTSLTIQCQVDSQVTMMFWYRQQPGQSLTLIATANQGSEATYESGFVIDKFPISRPNLTFSTLTVSNMSPEDSSIYLCSVEVFLGSTYTEAFFGQGTRLTVV.

The chain couples TRBV11-2 to TRBJ1-1, with D maybe TRBD1 (5 bases). Trimming stripped 5 bases from V and 6 bases from J, with 10 bases between. Germline assignment: CDR1 SGHAT and CDR2 FQNNGV. The CDR3 is made up of 12 amino acids. CDR3 DNA: TGTGCCAGCAGCGGCAGGGTAGCTGAAGCTTTCTTT. Encoded protein: CASSGRVAEAFF. The full variable domain, in which reference TRBV11-2 and TRBJ1-1 provide the parts outside the CDR3, is EAGVAQSPRYKIIEKRQSVAFWCNPISGHATLYWYQQILGQGPKLLIQFQNNGVVDDSQLPKDRFSAERLKGVDSTLKIQPAKLEDSAVYLCASSGRVAEAFFGQGTRLTVV.

This clone has only one observation. The rearrangement links TRBV28 to TRBJ1-4; TRBD1 matches 8 bases. This CDR3 region has 13 residues. V was clipped by 8 bases and J by 6 bases; unmatched bases: 5. Germline loops: CDR1 MDHEN, CDR2 SYDVKM. In nucleotides, the CDR3 is TGTGCCAGCCTGGGACAGGCAGATGAAAAACTGTTTTTT. Its protein is CASLGQADEKLFF.

This clone was seen a handful of times. V gene TRBV2 combines with J gene TRBJ1-2, with D unclear. Germline assignment: CDR1 SNHLY and CDR2 FYNNEI. The CDR3 length is 13 residues. Trimming cost V 1 base and J 4 bases, with 7 bases left between them. CDR3 sequence (DNA): TGTGCCAGCAGTGAAGACAGTTCCTATGGCTACACCTTC. Translation: CASSEDSSYGYTF.

The chain links TRBV7-2 to TRBJ2-1; TRBD1 aligns across 8 bases. Germline V gene data show CDR1 as SGHTA and CDR2 as FQGNSA. The V gene end was trimmed by 2 bases and the J gene end by 12 bases; junction bases not matched to a gene: 12. This CDR3 has 15 amino acids. The CDR3 here is CASSLLARGRLGQFF. CDR3 DNA sequence: TGTGCCAGCAGCTTACTGGCCAGGGGGCGTCTCGGGCAGTTCTTC.

The J gene is TRBJ1-2, the V gene TRBV5-4; 7 positions match TRBD1. Looked up from germline, CDR1 is SGHNT and CDR2 is YYREEE (reference sequence). CDR3 size: 14 residues. The V gene end was trimmed by 5 bases and the J gene end by 1 base; junction bases not matched to a gene: 5. CDR3: CASSRDSLNYGYTF. In DNA, the CDR3 is TGTGCCAGCAGTCGGGACAGCCTTAACTATGGCTACACCTTC.

In this sample, this clone turned up once. The chain is built from TRBV19 and TRBJ1-2, with 10 bases matching TRBD1. Germline V CDR1 and CDR2: LNHDA, SQIVND (reference sequence). J gave up 4 bases and V 4 bases, and 6 bases lay outside the gene matches. The CDR3 extends over 15 amino acids. This CDR3 reads CASSTTRDRGYGYTF. CDR3 DNA sequence: TGTGCCAGTAGTACTACGCGGGACAGGGGCTATGGCTACACCTTC.

The V call is TRBV7-9, the J call TRBJ2-1, with D perhaps TRBD2 (5 bases). The germline V gene has CDR1 SEHNR and CDR2 FQNEAQ (reference sequence). The CDR3 totals 16 residues. Trimming stripped 1 base from V and 0 bases from J, with 10 bases between. Here the CDR3 DNA reads TGTGCCAGCAGCTTAGAACGGGGAAGCTCCTACAATGAGCAGTTCTTC. It codes for CASSLERGSSYNEQFF.

V and J are TRBV15 and TRBJ2-3; TRBD1 aligns across 8 bases. The junction had 6 bases not matched to a gene; V was cut back by 2 bases and J by 5 bases. Germline V gives CDR1 LNHNV, CDR2 YYDKDF (reference sequence). The CDR3 is made up of 15 amino acids. The CDR3 spells CATSRQGARIDTQYF. The DNA for the CDR3 is TGTGCCACCAGCAGACAGGGGGCAAGGATAGATACGCAGTATTTT.

The V gene is TRBV13, the J gene TRBJ2-7, with 10 bases matching TRBD2. Germline CDR1 reads PRHDT; CDR2 reads FYEKMQ (reference sequence). This CDR3 has 15 residues. The ends lost 5 bases at V and 1 base at J; junction bases unmatched: 5. The CDR3 coding sequence is TGTGCCAGCAGCAATCTAGCGGGGGCTTCCTACGAGCAGTACTTC. Translating gives CASSNLAGASYEQYF.

This clone was found once. This chain uses TRBV27 with TRBJ2-7, with D hard to call. The CDR3 consists of 14 residues. Germline V gene sequence: CDR1 MNHEY, CDR2 SMNVEV (reference sequence). Between the trimmed V and J ends, which lost 3 bases and 6 bases, there was a span of 15 bases. CDR3 amino acids: CASSFYTQLPEQYF. For the CDR3, the DNA is TGTGCCAGCAGTTTTTACACCCAATTGCCCGAGCAGTACTTC.